This T cell receptor (beta chain) was obtained from a study of cytomegalovirus exposure and HLA in healthy donors. This CDR3 is built from 15 residues. Germline V lookup: CDR1 MNHEY, CDR2 SVGAGI. Trimming at V came to 6 bases and at J to 5 bases, leaving 8 bases not matched to a gene. As to this clone: The antigen remains undetermined.

Profiled with immunoSEQ multiplex PCR; TCRdb holds only in-frame clones, not every one. Of fewer than 250,000 clones listed, more than 70% are singletons. General observations from the study: A few CMV-associated chains were confirmed in vitro to be specific for CMV antigens.

Sequencing was carried out using PBMCs. The J gene is TRBJ2-5, the V gene TRBV6-5; 11 bases agree with TRBD2. This TCR came from a woman under 30 in good health and CMV-seronegative. The chain's CDR3 is CASSRVASGGETQYF. CDR3 DNA: TGTGCCAGCAGCCGGGTGGCTAGCGGGGGGGAGACCCAGTACTTC.